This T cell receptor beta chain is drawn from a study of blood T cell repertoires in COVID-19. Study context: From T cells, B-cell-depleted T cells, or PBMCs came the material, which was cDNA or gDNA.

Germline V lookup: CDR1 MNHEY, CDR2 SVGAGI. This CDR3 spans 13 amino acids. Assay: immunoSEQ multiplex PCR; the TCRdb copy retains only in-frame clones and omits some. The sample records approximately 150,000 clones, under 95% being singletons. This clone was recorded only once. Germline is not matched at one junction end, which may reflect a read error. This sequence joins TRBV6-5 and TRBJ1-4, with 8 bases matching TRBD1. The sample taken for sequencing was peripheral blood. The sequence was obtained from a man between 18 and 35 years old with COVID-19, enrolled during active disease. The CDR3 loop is CASSRDRHEKLLF. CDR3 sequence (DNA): TGTGCCAGCTCCCGGGACAGGCACGAAAAACTGCTTTTT.